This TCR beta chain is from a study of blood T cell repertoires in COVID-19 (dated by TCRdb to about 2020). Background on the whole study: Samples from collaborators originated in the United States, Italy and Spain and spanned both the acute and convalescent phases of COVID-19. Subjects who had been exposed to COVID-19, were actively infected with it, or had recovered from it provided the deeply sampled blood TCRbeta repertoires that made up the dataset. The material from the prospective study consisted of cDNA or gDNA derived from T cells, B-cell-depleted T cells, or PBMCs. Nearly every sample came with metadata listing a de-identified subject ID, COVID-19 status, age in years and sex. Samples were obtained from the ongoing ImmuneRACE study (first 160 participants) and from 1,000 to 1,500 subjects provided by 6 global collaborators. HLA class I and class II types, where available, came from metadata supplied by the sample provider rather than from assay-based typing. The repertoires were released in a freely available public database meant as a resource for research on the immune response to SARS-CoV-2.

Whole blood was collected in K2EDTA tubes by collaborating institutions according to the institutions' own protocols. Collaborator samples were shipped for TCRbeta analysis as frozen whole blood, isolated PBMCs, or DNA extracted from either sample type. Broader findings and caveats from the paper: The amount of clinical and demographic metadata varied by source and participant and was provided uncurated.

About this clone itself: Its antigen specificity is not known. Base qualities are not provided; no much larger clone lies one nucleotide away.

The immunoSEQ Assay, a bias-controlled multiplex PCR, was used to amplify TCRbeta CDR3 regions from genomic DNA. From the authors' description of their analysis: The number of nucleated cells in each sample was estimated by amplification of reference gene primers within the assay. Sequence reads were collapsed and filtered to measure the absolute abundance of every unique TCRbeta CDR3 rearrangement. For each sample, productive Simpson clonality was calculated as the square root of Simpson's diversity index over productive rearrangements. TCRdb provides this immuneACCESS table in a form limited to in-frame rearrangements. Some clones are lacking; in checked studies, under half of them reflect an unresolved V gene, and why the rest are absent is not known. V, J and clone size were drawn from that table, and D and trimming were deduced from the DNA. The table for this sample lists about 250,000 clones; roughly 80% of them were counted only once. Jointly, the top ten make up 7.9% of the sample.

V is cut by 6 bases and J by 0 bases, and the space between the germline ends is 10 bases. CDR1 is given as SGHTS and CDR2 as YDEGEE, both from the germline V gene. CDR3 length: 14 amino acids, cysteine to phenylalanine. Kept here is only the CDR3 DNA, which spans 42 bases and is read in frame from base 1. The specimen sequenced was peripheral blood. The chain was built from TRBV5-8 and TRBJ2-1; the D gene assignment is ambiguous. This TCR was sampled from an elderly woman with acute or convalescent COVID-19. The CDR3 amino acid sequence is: CASNRWSSYNEQFF. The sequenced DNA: TGTGCCAGCAATAGGTGGAGCTCCTACAATGAGCAGTTCTTC.